Below, 18 T cell receptor beta chains from the same sample are listed, as sequenced in a study of cytomegalovirus exposure and HLA in healthy donors. The study ran its PCR with 60 Vbeta and 13 Jbeta primers. Profiled with immunoSEQ multiplex PCR; TCRdb holds only in-frame clones, not every one. This sample has 100,000 to 120,000 clones; around 85% occur once, and the top ten carry 1.5% to 2%. The sample comprised PBMCs. The receptors shown here come from a man aged 35 to 55 in good health and CMV-seronegative.

The rearrangement uses TRBV2 and TRBJ1-2; possibly TRBD1 for D (5 bases). CDR3 length: 15 amino acids. Looked up from germline, CDR1 is SNHLY and CDR2 is FYNNEI. Trimming cost V 6 bases and J 3 bases, with 17 bases left between them. CDR3 region: CASRGGQKGDYGYTF. CDR3 sequence (DNA): TGTGCCAGCAGGGGGGGTCAAAAAGGGGACTATGGCTACACCTTC. Using reference TRBV2 and TRBJ1-2 for the parts outside the CDR3, the full variable domain is EPEVTQTPSHQVTQMGQEVILRCVPISNHLYFYWYRQILGQKVEFLVSFYNNEISEKSEIFDDQFSVERPDGSNFTLKIRSTKLEDSAMYFCASRGGQKGDYGYTFGSGTRLTVV.

The chain is built from TRBV2 and TRBJ2-5; the match to TRBD1 covers 7 bases. In germline, CDR1 is SNHLY, CDR2 FYNNEI. Trimming cost V 7 bases and J 3 bases; bases outside gene matches: 2. The CDR3 has 12 amino acids. The CDR3 spells CASKGQKETQYF. The CDR3 nucleotides are TGTGCCAGCAAGGGACAGAAAGAGACCCAGTACTTC.

The chain recombines TRBV7-6 with TRBJ1-1; 9 nucleotides agree with TRBD1. The V gene end was trimmed by 5 bases and the J gene end by 0 bases; junction bases not matched to a gene: 13. The CDR3 is 18 amino acids. The V gene's germline CDR1 is SGHVS and CDR2 FNYEAQ. CDR3 DNA: TGTGCCAGCAGCCCTTACAGGGGGCCAGCCCCTATGAACACTGAAGCTTTCTTT. Translating it yields CASSPYRGPAPMNTEAFF. The entire variable domain, with the rest obtained from reference TRBV7-6 and TRBJ1-1, is as follows: GAGVSQSPRYKVTKRGQDVALRCDPISGHVSLYWYRQALGQGPEFLTYFNYEAQQDKSGLPNDRFSAERPEGSISTLTIQRTEQRDSAMYRCASSPYRGPAPMNTEAFFGQGTRLTVV.

This chain links TRBV6-5 with TRBJ2-1, with a tentative D call TRBD2 (6 bases). The CDR3 totals 15 residues. Germline lookup yields CDR1 MNHEY and CDR2 SVGAGI. Trimming cost V 5 bases and J 0 bases, with 11 bases left between them. The CDR3 DNA sequence: TGTGCCAGCAGTAATGGCGGGGTCTCCTACAATGAGCAGTTCTTC. This translates into CASSNGGVSYNEQFF.

This clone was picked up one time. The chain links TRBV5-4 to TRBJ2-7, with D perhaps matching TRBD2 (5 bases). The CDR3 is 14 residues long. The V gene's germline CDR1 is SGHNT and CDR2 YYREEE (reference sequence). The V and J ends lost 0 bases and 3 bases respectively, with 10 bases between them. In nucleotides, the CDR3 is TGTGCCAGCAGCTTGGGAGCGGAAAACTACGAGCAGTACTTC. This sequence encodes CASSLGAENYEQYF.

The rearrangement uses TRBV19 and TRBJ2-7, with 7 positions matching TRBD2. The CDR3 totals 16 residues. Germline CDR1 is LNHDA and CDR2 is SQIVND (reference sequence). Germline trimming cut 5 bases from V and 4 bases from J; bases unmatched to any gene: 14. CDR3 loop: CASSGQGGTLSYEQYF. CDR3 bases: TGTGCCAGTAGTGGCCAGGGAGGGACCCTGAGTTACGAGCAGTACTTC.

The V call is TRBV9, the J call TRBJ2-1, with 9 nucleotides matching TRBD1. Germline V lookup: CDR1 SGDLS, CDR2 YYNGEE. The CDR3 covers 16 residues. The ends lost 0 bases at V and 8 bases at J; junction bases unmatched: 9. The CDR3 is CASSVVGQGNGDEQFF. CDR3 sequence (DNA): TGTGCCAGCAGCGTAGTTGGACAGGGGAACGGGGATGAGCAGTTCTTC. Variable domain in full (rest from reference TRBV9 and TRBJ2-1): DSGVTQTPKHLITATGQRVTLRCSPRSGDLSVYWYQQSLDQGLQFLIQYYNGEERAKGNILERFSAQQFPDLHSELNLSSLELGDSALYFCASSVVGQGNGDEQFFGPGTRLTVL.

The rearrangement links TRBV7-6 to TRBJ2-5, with 11 nucleotides matching TRBD2. The CDR3 extends over 17 amino acids. In germline, CDR1 is SGHVS, CDR2 FNYEAQ. After removal of 3 bases from V and 4 bases from J, the junction contained 10 bases not matched to a gene. The CDR3 sequence: CASSFPGTSGFGETQYF. The CDR3 bases are TGTGCCAGCAGCTTTCCCGGGACTAGCGGTTTCGGAGAGACCCAGTACTTC.

V is TRBV18 and J is TRBJ1-2, with D tentatively TRBD1 (6 bases). The CDR3 consists of 14 residues. Germline CDR1 KGHSH, CDR2 LQKENI. The germline V and J ends were trimmed by 6 bases and 4 bases, with 15 bases remaining between them. The CDR3 is CASSDRISSYGYTF. The CDR3 DNA is TGTGCCAGCTCCGACAGGATTAGTAGCTATGGCTACACCTTC.

The chain links TRBV7-2 to TRBJ1-4; possible D gene TRBD1, 5 bases. Per the germline V gene, CDR1 is SGHTA and CDR2 is FQGNSA. CDR3 length equals 13 residues. The V end lost 6 bases, the J end lost 7 bases, and 12 bases lay between the germline ends. CDR3 loop: CASRGAGSEKLFF. CDR3 sequence (DNA): TGTGCCAGCAGAGGGGCGGGAAGTGAAAAACTGTTTTTT. The full variable domain, rest sourced from reference TRBV7-2 and TRBJ1-4, is GAGVSQSPSNKVTEKGKDVELRCDPISGHTALYWYRQSLGQGLEFLIYFQGNSAPDKSGLPSDRFSAERTGGSVSTLTIQRTQQEDSAVYLCASRGAGSEKLFFGSGTQLSVL.

The rearrangement joins TRBV5-1 to TRBJ1-2; 8 bases agree with TRBD1. The CDR3 loop spans 15 amino acids. V lost 0 bases to trimming and J lost 9 bases; unmatched junction nucleotides: 10. Germline values: CDR1 SGHRS, CDR2 YFSETQ. As DNA, the CDR3 is TGCGCCAGCAGCTTGGGGCGACCGGGACAGGACAGCTACACCTTC. Its protein product is CASSLGRPGQDSYTF.

This clone came up a few times. The gene calls are TRBV5-4 and TRBJ2-1; 12 nucleotides agree with TRBD2. V trimming: 4 bases; J trimming: 1 base; junction bases outside the gene matches: 3. From germline, CDR1 is SGHNT and CDR2 YYREEE (reference sequence). This CDR3 is built from 16 residues. The DNA of the CDR3 is TGTGCCAGCAGCGGGCTAGCGGGGGGGTCCTACAATGAGCAGTTCTTC. The encoded protein is CASSGLAGGSYNEQFF. The variable domain in full, completed from reference TRBV5-4 and TRBJ2-1, reads ETGVTQSPTHLIKTRGQQVTLRCSSQSGHNTVSWYQQALGQGPQFIFQYYREEENGRGNFPPRFSGLQFPNYSSELNVNALELDDSALYLCASSGLAGGSYNEQFFGPGTRLTVL.

This clone was found once. The chain is built from TRBV20-1 and TRBJ2-1, with D possibly being TRBD2 (6 bases). Deletions cut 6 bases from V and 9 bases from J, with 6 bases between. CDR1 and CDR2 from the germline V gene are DFQATT and SNEGSKA (reference sequence). The CDR3 covers 9 residues. The CDR3 reads CSAGGEQFF. The DNA of the CDR3 is TGCAGTGCCGGGGGTGAGCAGTTCTTC.

This chain uses TRBV5-1 with TRBJ1-3; D is uncertain. Per germline, CDR1 SGHRS and CDR2 YFSETQ. This CDR3 has 15 residues. V was pared by 3 bases and J by 0 bases, with 10 bases between. The CDR3 nucleotides read TGCGCCAGCAGCTCACCGGGGATCTCTGGAAACACCATATATTTT. It translates to CASSSPGISGNTIYF.

The table lists this clone with a few counts. The CDR3 DNA reads TGTGCCAGCAGCCAACCCCCCCCGGGGACAAACACTGAAGCTTTCTTT. Translating it yields CASSQPPPGTNTEAFF. The chain carries TRBV4-2 and TRBJ1-1; D possibly corresponds to TRBD1 (6 bases). In germline, CDR1 is LGHNA, CDR2 YNFKEQ. CDR3 length: 16 residues. V was trimmed by 2 bases and J by 2 bases, leaving 15 bases between them.

The chain couples TRBV11-3 to TRBJ2-7, with 7 bases lining up with TRBD1. CDR3 length equals 13 residues. The germline gives CDR1 SGHNT, CDR2 YENEEA. The trim removed 5 bases at V and 2 bases at J, leaving 3 bases unmatched. CDR3 sequence: CASSRTGTYEQYF. In DNA form, the CDR3 reads TGTGCCAGCAGCCGGACAGGAACCTACGAGCAGTACTTC.

The chain recombines TRBV7-2 with TRBJ1-5; TRBD1 agrees at 7 bases. The CDR3 contains 17 residues. The V gene end was trimmed by 3 bases and the J gene end by 1 base; junction bases not matched to a gene: 9. Germline V gives CDR1 SGHTA, CDR2 FQGNSA. CDR3 loop: CASSLVGHRGSNQPQHF. DNA for the CDR3: TGTGCCAGCAGCTTGGTCGGCCACAGGGGAAGCAATCAGCCCCAGCATTTT.

This chain joins TRBV7-6 and TRBJ2-4; D not resolved. Germline V lookup: CDR1 SGHVS, CDR2 FNYEAQ. CDR3 length: 14 residues. Between the trimmed V and J ends, which lost 5 bases and 5 bases, there was a span of 13 bases. This CDR3 reads CASSPQGRENIQYF. The DNA for the CDR3 is TGTGCCAGCAGCCCCCAAGGTCGGGAAAACATTCAGTACTTC. Combining the CDR3 with reference TRBV7-6 and TRBJ2-4 gives the whole variable domain GAGVSQSPRYKVTKRGQDVALRCDPISGHVSLYWYRQALGQGPEFLTYFNYEAQQDKSGLPNDRFSAERPEGSISTLTIQRTEQRDSAMYRCASSPQGRENIQYFGAGTRLSVL.